A single sample is the source of the 17 T cell receptor beta chains below, sequenced in a study of regulatory T cells in long-lasting Graves disease. Construction of the TCR beta libraries employed iRepertoire HTBI primers in conjunction with Arm-PCR of CDR3 regions. TCRdb passed the multiplex PCR reads through MiXCR, listing each CDR3 protein once. The data contain more than 450,000 distinct CDR3 sequences, around 11% of them singletons. The time point: newly diagnosed GD, antithyroid drugs for less than 3 months. From RNA extracted from PBMCs, the TCR library was made. The same sample was also studied in work on T cells in Graves' hyperthyroidism and ophthalmopathy.

The sequencing used peripheral blood mononuclear cells (PBMCs), collected at new diagnosis, from a patient treated with antithyroid drugs. Receptors originate from a woman in her 30s with Graves disease.

A few counts support this clonotype. The chain carries TRBV4-3 and TRBJ2-3; D could derive from TRBD1 or TRBD2 (6 bases each). Trimming stripped 2 bases from V and 4 bases from J, with 16 bases between. CDR1 is LGHNA, CDR2 YSLEER, per germline. This CDR3 contains 16 residues. CDR3: CASSQSGGPGADTQYF. CDR3 in DNA: TGCGCCAGCAGCCAATCTGGGGGGCCAGGGGCAGATACGCAGTATTTT.

This clonotype has at least ten counts. V gene TRBV24-1 combines with J gene TRBJ2-3, with 13 bases lining up with TRBD2. The germline CDR1 and CDR2 sequences are KGHDR and SFDVKD. This CDR3 contains 18 residues. Trimming took 4 bases from V and 3 from J; bases not matched to a gene: 9. The CDR3 DNA reads as TGTGCCACCAGTGAGGCCGGACTAGCGGGAGTGGTAACAGATACGCAGTATTTT. Protein: CATSEAGLAGVVTDTQYF.

The sample holds many counts of this clonotype. The V call is TRBV30, the J call TRBJ1-1; D uncertain. The V and J ends lost 3 bases and 1 base respectively, with 9 bases between them. The CDR3 covers 13 residues. Germline values: CDR1 GTSNPN, CDR2 SVGIG (reference sequence). The CDR3 DNA follows: TGTGCCTGGAGCCTGATGCGGAACACTGAAGCTTTCTTT. This codes for CAWSLMRNTEAFF.

This clonotype was detected ten times or more. V is TRBV2 and J is TRBJ1-4; D uncertain. Trimming pared 9 bases from V and 8 bases from J, leaving 22 bases between. There are 15 residues in the CDR3. Germline loops: CDR1 SNHLY, CDR2 FYNNEI. CDR3 nucleotide sequence: TGTGCCAGTCACCGGCGGCAGCTTAAGGGAGAAAAACTGTTTTTT. Its translation is CASHRRQLKGEKLFF.

The chain joins TRBV9 to TRBJ2-3; D perhaps matches TRBD2 (6 bases). The CDR3 runs 15 residues. The ends were cut back, 0 bases at V and 4 bases at J, with 12 bases in the middle. The germline V gene has CDR1 SGDLS and CDR2 YYNGEE. Written as DNA, the CDR3 is TGTGCCAGCAGCGTAGACGGGAGAAGAGCAGATACGCAGTATTTT. Translating it yields CASSVDGRRADTQYF.

This clonotype was detected many times. The chain combines TRBV2 with TRBJ2-1, with D possibly being TRBD2 (5 bases). Trimming left V 6 bases short and J 0 bases short, with 9 bases between. The CDR3 extends over 14 amino acids. The germline V gene encodes CDR1 SNHLY and CDR2 FYNNEI. The CDR3 region has the DNA TGTGCCAGCAGCGAGCGGAGCTCCTACAATGAGCAGTTCTTC. This gives the protein CASSERSSYNEQFF.

This clonotype has a count of ten or more. The chain is built from TRBV20-1 and TRBJ2-7; D ambiguous. Trimming shortened V by 7 bases and J by 5 bases, and 18 bases separated the two germline ends. This CDR3 is built from 13 residues. Germline CDR1 reads DFQATT; CDR2 reads SNEGSKA (reference sequence). This CDR3 is CSVIGLVLDEQYF. CDR3 in DNA: TGCAGTGTTATAGGTTTAGTACTCGACGAGCAGTACTTC.

At least ten counts were recorded for this clonotype. The chain carries TRBV2 and TRBJ1-2; D remains ambiguous. Trimming left V 6 bases short and J 4 bases short, with 9 bases between. CDR1 SNHLY and CDR2 FYNNEI come from the germline V gene. The CDR3 extends over 12 amino acids. The CDR3 sequence is CASSAGPYGYTF. The CDR3 nucleotides read TGTGCCAGCAGCGCCGGGCCCTATGGCTACACCTTC.

This clonotype was detected only a few times. The chain couples TRBV18 to TRBJ2-1; D uncertain. Germline V CDR1 and CDR2: KGHSH, LQKENI. This CDR3 spans 15 amino acids. V was pared by 5 bases and J by 6 bases, with 17 bases between. The CDR3 DNA sequence: TGTGCCAGCTCAGCCCCCTCTCTAGGCGTCAATGAGCAGTTCTTC. The encoded protein is CASSAPSLGVNEQFF.

In its sample, this clonotype was seen many times. This chain connects TRBV9 to TRBJ2-7; 10 bases align to TRBD2. Germline V CDR1 and CDR2: SGDLS, YYNGEE. J lost 4 bases, V lost 0 bases, and 4 bases had no gene match. CDR3 length equals 15 residues. The CDR3 loop is CASSVGLAGEYEQYF. DNA of the CDR3: TGTGCCAGCAGCGTAGGTCTAGCGGGAGAGTACGAGCAGTACTTC.

The rearrangement uses TRBV7-9 and TRBJ1-1; TRBD1 might be the D (5 bases). Germline V CDR1 and CDR2: SEHNR, FQNEAQ (reference sequence). The length of the CDR3 is 16 residues. Trimming pared 8 bases from V and 5 bases from J, leaving 24 bases between. CDR3 protein: CASRDLSGTRGTEAFF. The DNA of the CDR3 is TGTGCCAGCCGCGATCTCTCCGGGACGCGGGGGACTGAAGCTTTCTTT.

This chain links TRBV11-3 with TRBJ2-3; a weak D match, TRBD2 (7 bases). The V end was cut by 4 bases, the J end by 6 bases, with 14 bases between. CDR1 and CDR2 from the germline V gene are SGHNT and YENEEA. The CDR3 runs 14 residues. The CDR3 coding sequence is TGTGCCAGCAGCTGGGGGGGCAGTGTGGATACGCAGTATTTT. It translates to CASSWGGSVDTQYF.

The table lists this clonotype with many counts. The gene calls are TRBV29-1 and TRBJ1-2, with 7 positions matching TRBD1. The V segment lost 6 bases and the J segment 8 bases; nucleotides outside the gene matches: 9. The CDR3 extends over 12 amino acids. The germline V gene encodes CDR1 SQVTM and CDR2 ANQGSEA. The CDR3 DNA reads TGCAGCGTATTGACAGGGTTGGGCGGCTACACCTTC. Amino acid sequence: CSVLTGLGGYTF.

This chain connects TRBV5-1 to TRBJ1-6, with TRBD1 matching over 7 bases. Trimming removed 4 bases from V and 11 bases from J; junction bases left unmatched: 9. The CDR3 has 14 residues. The V gene's germline CDR1 is SGHRS and CDR2 YFSETQ. DNA for the CDR3: TGCGCCAGCAGCCAGGAAAAAGGGGGCGCACCCCTCCACTTT. Translating gives CASSQEKGGAPLHF.

This clonotype showed up many times. This chain links TRBV10-3 with TRBJ1-1; D is uncertain. This CDR3 contains 12 residues. V gave up 0 bases and J gave up 7 bases, with 6 bases separating them. Germline CDR1 and CDR2: ENHRY and SYGVKD. The chain's CDR3 is CAISESGREAFF. Here the CDR3 DNA reads TGTGCCATCAGTGAGTCAGGTCGTGAAGCTTTCTTT.

In its sample, this clonotype was seen a few times. The CDR3 region has the DNA TGTGCCAGCAGTTACGACAGGGGTGAAGATAACCCTAACTATGGCTACACCTTC. As protein: CASSYDRGEDNPNYGYTF. The rearrangement joins TRBV6-5 to TRBJ1-2; 8 bases are a match to TRBD1. The V segment lost 2 bases and the J segment 0 bases; nucleotides outside the gene matches: 11. Germline CDR1 reads MNHEY; CDR2 reads SVGAGI. The CDR3 totals 18 residues.

V is TRBV19 and J is TRBJ2-2; D is uncertain. V was cut by 7 bases and J by 3 bases, with 9 bases left in between. The CDR3 loop spans 13 amino acids. Germline V lookup: CDR1 LNHDA, CDR2 SQIVND (reference sequence). This chain's CDR3 is CASKERDTGELFF. CDR3 nucleotide sequence: TGTGCCAGTAAGGAGCGAGACACCGGGGAGCTGTTTTTT. Using reference TRBV19 and TRBJ2-2 for the parts outside the CDR3, the full variable domain is DGGITQSPKYLFRKEGQNVTLSCEQNLNHDAMYWYRQDPGQGLRLIYYSQIVNDFQKGDIAEGYSVSREKKESFPLTVTSAQKNPTAFYLCASKERDTGELFFGEGSRLTVL.